A selection of T cell receptor beta chains follows, all from one sample in a study of blood T cell repertoires in COVID-19. Sequencing was performed with immunoSEQ multiplex PCR; in TCRdb, only in-frame clones are kept and a portion is missing. The sample has about 31,000 clones, 80% to 90% seen once. Sequenced material: peripheral blood. These receptors all stem from a woman in her thirties or forties with active or convalescent COVID-19. Both conserved end residues are part of each CDR3. The D gene is left open where the match is weak. Only part of the rows carry a size: once, few, many, or a class if the clone is expanded.

TRBJ1-6,-,TRBV7-2,TRBD1,TGTGCCAGCAGCTTAGGTTCAGGGGGCGATTCACCCCTCCACTTT,CASSLGSGGDSPLHF
TRBJ2-3,once,TRBV25-1,TRBD2,TGTGCCAGCAGTGGGACTAGCGGGGGCGCAGATACGCAGTATTTT,CASSGTSGGADTQYF
TRBJ2-7,-,TRBV7-2,TRBD1,TGTGCCAGCAGCTTCGGGACAGTCTCCTACGAGCAGTACTTC,CASSFGTVSYEQYF
TRBJ1-1,few,TRBV25-1,TRBD1,TGTGCCAGCAGTGAATCCCCGACAGGGCTGACTGAAGCTTTCTTT,CASSESPTGLTEAFF
TRBJ1-2,-,TRBV4-3,TRBD1,TGCGCCAGCAGCCAAGAAAGGGGACAGCCTAACTATGGCTACACCTTC,CASSQERGQPNYGYTF
TRBJ1-1,-,TRBV7-9,-,TGTGCCAGCAGCTCAGGGTGGGGCACTGAAGCTTTCTTT,CASSSGWGTEAFF
TRBJ2-1,-,TRBV7-3,-,TGTGCCAGCAGCTCTGACTGGCTTCCTTACAATGAGCAGTTCTTC,CASSSDWLPYNEQFF
TRBJ1-1,-,TRBV28,-,TGTGCCAGCAGGGTAAGGACACCGAACACTGAAGCTTTCTTT,CASRVRTPNTEAFF
TRBJ2-2,once,TRBV9,-,TGTGCCAGCAGCGTAGGGGGTGAGGGGAACACCGGGGAGCTGTTTTTT,CASSVGGEGNTGELFF
TRBJ2-7,-,TRBV4-1,TRBD1,TGCGCCAGCAGCCAAGATCCTGGGGACAGGGCGACATACTTC,CASSQDPGDRATYF
TRBJ1-2,-,TRBV5-1,-,TGCGCCAGCAGCTCCCGGGACACCTCTGGCTACACCTTC,CASSSRDTSGYTF
TRBJ2-5,-,TRBV19,TRBD2,TGTGCCAGTAGTCTTACGGCGAGCGGGGGGTTGGAGACCCAGTACTTC,CASSLTASGGLETQYF
TRBJ2-3,-,TRBV4-1,TRBD2,TGCGCCAGCAGCCAAGATCGGGCTAGCGGGGGATTCACAGATACGCAGTATTTT,CASSQDRASGGFTDTQYF
TRBJ1-6,-,TRBV5-1,TRBD1,TGCGCCAGCAGCTTGGACCGACAGGGTTATAATTCACCCCTCCACTTT,CASSLDRQGYNSPLHF
TRBJ2-5,-,TRBV7-2,TRBD1,TGTGCCAGCAGCACGACAGGGACAGGGGAGACCCAGTACTTC,CASSTTGTGETQYF
TRBJ1-5,-,TRBV5-1,-,TGCGCCAGCAGCTCGCGCCTCACCGGGGATGGTGATAGCAATCAGCCCCAGCATTTT,CASSSRLTGDGDSNQPQHF
TRBJ2-3,-,TRBV20-1,TRBD2,TGCAGTGCTAGTGGGCAAAGGGGCGGGGGGATCACAGATACGCAGTATTTT,CSASGQRGGGITDTQYF
TRBJ1-1,-,TRBV6-1,TRBD1,TGTGCCAGCCTTTGGGACAGTAAGGACACTGAAGCTTTCTTT,CASLWDSKDTEAFF
TRBJ2-2,-,TRBV5-1,TRBD2,TGCGCCAGCACTTGGACTAGCGGGAACACCGGGGAGCTGTTTTTT,CASTWTSGNTGELFF
TRBJ1-1,-,TRBV7-8,TRBD1,TGTGCCAGCAGCTTAGGACAGGGGATGAACACTGAAGCTTTCTTT,CASSLGQGMNTEAFF